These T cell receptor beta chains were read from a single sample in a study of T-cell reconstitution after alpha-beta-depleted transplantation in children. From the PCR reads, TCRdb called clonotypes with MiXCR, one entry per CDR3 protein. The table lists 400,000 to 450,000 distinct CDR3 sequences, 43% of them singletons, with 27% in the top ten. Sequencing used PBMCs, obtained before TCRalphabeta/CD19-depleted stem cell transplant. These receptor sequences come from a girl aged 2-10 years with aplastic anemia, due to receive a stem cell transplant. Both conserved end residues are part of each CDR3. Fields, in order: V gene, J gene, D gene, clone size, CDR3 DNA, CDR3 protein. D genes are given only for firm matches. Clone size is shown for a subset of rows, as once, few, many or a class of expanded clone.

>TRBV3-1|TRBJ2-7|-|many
TGTGCCAGCAGCCAAGCGACGTTACCTACCTACGAGCAGTACTTC
CASSQATLPTYEQYF
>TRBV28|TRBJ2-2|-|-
TGTGCCAGCAGTGTAATTTTGACAGGGGAGCTGTTTTTT
CASSVILTGELFF
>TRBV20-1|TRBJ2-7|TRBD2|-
TGCAGTGCTCTAGAGCGGGAGGGCTACGAGCAGTACTTC
CSALEREGYEQYF
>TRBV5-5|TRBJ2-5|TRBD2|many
TGTGCCAGCAGCTTATCGGGCGGGAGGGCGAGAGAGACCCAGTACTTC
CASSLSGGRARETQYF
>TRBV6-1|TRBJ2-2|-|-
TGTGCCAGCAGTCGGGACCTCGGACCCGGGGAGCTGTTTTTT
CASSRDLGPGELFF
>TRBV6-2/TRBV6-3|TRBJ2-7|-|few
TGTGCCAGCAGTTACTCAAGAGGGTTAGGGTACGAGCAGTACTTC
CASSYSRGLGYEQYF
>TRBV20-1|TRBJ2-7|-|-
TGCAGTGCCGATACTATATCCGAGCAGTACTTC
CSADTISEQYF
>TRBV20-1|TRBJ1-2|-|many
TGCAGTGCTCAGACAAACTATGGCTACACCTTC
CSAQTNYGYTF
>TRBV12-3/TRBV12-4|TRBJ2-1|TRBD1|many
TGTGCCATCCGGGGACAGGGGAGAAATGAGCAGTTCTTC
CAIRGQGRNEQFF
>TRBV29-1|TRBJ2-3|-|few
TGCAGCGTTAGAGCGTCTAGCACAGATACGCAGTATTTT
CSVRASSTDTQYF
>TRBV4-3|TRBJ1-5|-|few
TGCGCCAGCAGCCAAGATGCGGGAGGGGATCAGCCCCAGCATTTT
CASSQDAGGDQPQHF
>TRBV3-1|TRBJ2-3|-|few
TGTGCCAGCAGCCGTAAGACTACCCCTCGCACAGATACGCAGTATTTT
CASSRKTTPRTDTQYF
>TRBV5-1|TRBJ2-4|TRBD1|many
TGCGCCAGCAGCGCCGGGACAGGGGGTCACATTCAGTACTTC
CASSAGTGGHIQYF
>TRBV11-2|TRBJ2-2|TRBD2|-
TGTGCCAGCAGCGGGCTTGGCGGGAGGGCCGGGAACACCGGGGAGCTGTTTTTT
CASSGLGGRAGNTGELFF
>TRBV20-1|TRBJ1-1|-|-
TGCAGTGCCACGGGGGGTCGGGCTGAAGCTTTCTTT
CSATGGRAEAFF
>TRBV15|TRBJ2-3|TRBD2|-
TGTGCCACCAGCAGGGTGACTAGCGCAGATACGCAGTATTTT
CATSRVTSADTQYF
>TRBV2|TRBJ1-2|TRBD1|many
TGTGCCAGCATTCCAGACCGCACAGGGGGCTTTTATGGCTACACCTTC
CASIPDRTGGFYGYTF
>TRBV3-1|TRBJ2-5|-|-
TGTGCCAGCAGCCAAGTGACCCAAGAGACCCATTACTTC
CASSQVTQETHYF
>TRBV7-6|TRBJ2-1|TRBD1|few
TGTGCCAGCAGTTTCTCGGGACAGCTGGTCGATGAGCAGTTCTTC
CASSFSGQLVDEQFF
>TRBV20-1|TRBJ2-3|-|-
TGCAGTGCTTTAGGGGGTTCAACAGATACGCAGTATTTT
CSALGGSTDTQYF
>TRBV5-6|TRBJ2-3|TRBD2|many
TGTGCCAGCAGCGCCGGGGGGGATACGCAGTATTTT
CASSAGGDTQYF
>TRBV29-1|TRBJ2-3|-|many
TGCAGCGTCCCCGACCGGGGGTCGGGCGATACGCAGTATTTT
CSVPDRGSGDTQYF
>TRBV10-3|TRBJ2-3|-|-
TGTGCCATCGGAGAGGGAACGGATACGCAGTATTTT
CAIGEGTDTQYF
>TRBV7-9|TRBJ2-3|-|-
TGTGCCAGCAGCTTATTTGAGACAGAGAGCACAGATACGCAGTATTTT
CASSLFETESTDTQYF
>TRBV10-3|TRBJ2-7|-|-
TGTGCCATCAGTGAAACCTACGAGCAGTACTTC
CAISETYEQYF
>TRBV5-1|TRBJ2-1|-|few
TGCGCCAGCAGCTCTGACAAGAGCTCCTACAATGAGCAGTTCTTC
CASSSDKSSYNEQFF
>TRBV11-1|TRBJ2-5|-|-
TGTGCCAGCATCCAGGGGGGGGGGCTGGGGTTAAGAAGAGAGACCCAGTACTTC
CASIQGGGLGLRRETQYF
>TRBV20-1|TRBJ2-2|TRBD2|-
TGCAGTGCTAGAGATTTAAACGCGGGAGGCTACACCGGGGAGCTGTTTTTT
CSARDLNAGGYTGELFF
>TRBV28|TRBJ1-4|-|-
TGTGCCAGCAGTTTATCGGGCAGGCAGAGTGAAAAACTGTTTTTT
CASSLSGRQSEKLFF
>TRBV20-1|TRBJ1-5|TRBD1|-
TGCAGTCTGGACAGGGGGAACAATCAGCCCCAGCATTTT
CSLDRGNNQPQHF
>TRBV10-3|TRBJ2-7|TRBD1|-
TGTGCCATCACACAGGGGTACTTCTACGAGCAGTACTTC
CAITQGYFYEQYF
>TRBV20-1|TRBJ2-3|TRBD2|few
TGCAGTGCTAGGTCCCTCGGGGGGGCCACAGATACGCAGTATTTT
CSARSLGGATDTQYF
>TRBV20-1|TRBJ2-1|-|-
TGCAGTGGACTAGTCGGGGGTAATGAGCAGTTCTTC
CSGLVGGNEQFF
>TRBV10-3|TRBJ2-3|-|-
TGTGCCATCGCCCCGGGACCAGGGAAAGATACGCAGTATTTT
CAIAPGPGKDTQYF
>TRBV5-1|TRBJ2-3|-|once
TGCGCCAGCAGCTTGGAAGGCGGGGCTCGCACAGATACGCAGTATTTT
CASSLEGGARTDTQYF
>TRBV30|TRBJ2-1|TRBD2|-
TGTGCCTGGAGTGAGACTAGCGGGAGTAAGAATGAGCAGTTCTTC
CAWSETSGSKNEQFF
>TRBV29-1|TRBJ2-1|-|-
TGCAGCGTTGAAGGTCCGACCGCGGGTGAGCAGTTCTTC
CSVEGPTAGEQFF